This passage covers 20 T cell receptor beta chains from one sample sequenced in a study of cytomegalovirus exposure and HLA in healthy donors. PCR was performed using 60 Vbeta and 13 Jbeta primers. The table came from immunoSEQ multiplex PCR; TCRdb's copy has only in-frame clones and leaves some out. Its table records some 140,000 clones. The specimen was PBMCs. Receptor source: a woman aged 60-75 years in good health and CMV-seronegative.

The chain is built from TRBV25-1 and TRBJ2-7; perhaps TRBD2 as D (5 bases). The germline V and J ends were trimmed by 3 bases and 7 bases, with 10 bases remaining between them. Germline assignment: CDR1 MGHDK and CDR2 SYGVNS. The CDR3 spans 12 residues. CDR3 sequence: CASSDRRGEQYF. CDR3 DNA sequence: TGTGCCAGCAGTGATAGGAGAGGGGAGCAGTACTTC.

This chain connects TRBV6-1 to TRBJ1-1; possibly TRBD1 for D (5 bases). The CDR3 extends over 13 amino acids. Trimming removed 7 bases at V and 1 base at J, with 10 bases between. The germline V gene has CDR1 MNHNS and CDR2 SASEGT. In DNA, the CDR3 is TGTGCCAGCATATGGGGGGGGAACACTGAAGCTTTCTTT. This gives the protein CASIWGGNTEAFF.

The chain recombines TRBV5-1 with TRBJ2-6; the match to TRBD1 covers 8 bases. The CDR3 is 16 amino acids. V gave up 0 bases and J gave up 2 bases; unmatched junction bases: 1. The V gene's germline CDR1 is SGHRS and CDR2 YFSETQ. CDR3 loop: CASSLADRAGANVLTF. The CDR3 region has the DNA TGCGCCAGCAGCTTGGCGGACAGGGCTGGGGCCAACGTCCTGACTTTC.

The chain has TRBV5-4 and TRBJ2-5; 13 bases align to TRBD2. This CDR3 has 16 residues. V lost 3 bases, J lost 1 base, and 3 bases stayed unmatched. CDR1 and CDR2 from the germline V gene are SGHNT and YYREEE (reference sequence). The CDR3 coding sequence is TGTGCCAGCAGCTCTACTAGCGGGAGGGTCCAAGAGACCCAGTACTTC. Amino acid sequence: CASSSTSGRVQETQYF.

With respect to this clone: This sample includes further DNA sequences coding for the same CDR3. The CDR3: CATSRDSNSPLHF. In nucleotides, the CDR3 is TGTGCCACCAGCAGGGACAGCAATTCACCCCTCCACTTT. V usage is TRBV15 and J usage is TRBJ1-6; tentative D call: TRBD1 (6 bases). The CDR3 consists of 13 residues. The germline V gene encodes CDR1 LNHNV and CDR2 YYDKDF (reference sequence). Trimming removed 3 bases at V and 7 bases at J, with 7 bases between.

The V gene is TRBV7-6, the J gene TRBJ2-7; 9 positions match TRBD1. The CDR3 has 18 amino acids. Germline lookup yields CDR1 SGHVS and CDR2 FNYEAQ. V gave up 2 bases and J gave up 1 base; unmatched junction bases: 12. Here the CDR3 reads CASSLTRGGQGISYEQYF. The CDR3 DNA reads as TGTGCCAGCAGCTTAACGCGTGGAGGACAGGGGATTTCCTACGAGCAGTACTTC.

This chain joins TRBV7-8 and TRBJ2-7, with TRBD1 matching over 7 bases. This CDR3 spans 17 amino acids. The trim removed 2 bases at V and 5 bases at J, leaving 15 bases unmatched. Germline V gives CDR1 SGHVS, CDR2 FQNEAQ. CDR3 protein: CASSLWPLYRGMNEQYF. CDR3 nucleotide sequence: TGTGCCAGCAGCTTATGGCCCCTCTACAGGGGAATGAACGAGCAGTACTTC.

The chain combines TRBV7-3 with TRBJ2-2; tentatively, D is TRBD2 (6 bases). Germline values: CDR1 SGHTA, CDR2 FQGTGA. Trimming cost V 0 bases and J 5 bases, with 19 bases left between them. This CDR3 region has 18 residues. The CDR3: CASSLTGRRAARTGELFF. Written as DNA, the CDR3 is TGTGCCAGCAGCTTAACGGGGAGGAGGGCTGCGAGGACCGGGGAGCTGTTTTTT.

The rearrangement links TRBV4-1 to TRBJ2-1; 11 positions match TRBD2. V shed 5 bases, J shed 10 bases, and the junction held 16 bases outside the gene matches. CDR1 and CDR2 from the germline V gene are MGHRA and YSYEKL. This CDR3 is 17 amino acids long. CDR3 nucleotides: TGCGCCAGCAGCAAAGGAAGTGCTAGCGGGGGGTATGAGGAGCAGTTCTTC. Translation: CASSKGSASGGYEEQFF.

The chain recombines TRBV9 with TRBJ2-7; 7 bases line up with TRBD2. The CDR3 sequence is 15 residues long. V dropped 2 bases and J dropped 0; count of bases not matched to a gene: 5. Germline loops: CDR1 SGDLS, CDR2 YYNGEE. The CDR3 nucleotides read TGTGCCAGCAGCGTTTCTAGCGGAAGCTCCTACGAGCAGTACTTC. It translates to CASSVSSGSSYEQYF.

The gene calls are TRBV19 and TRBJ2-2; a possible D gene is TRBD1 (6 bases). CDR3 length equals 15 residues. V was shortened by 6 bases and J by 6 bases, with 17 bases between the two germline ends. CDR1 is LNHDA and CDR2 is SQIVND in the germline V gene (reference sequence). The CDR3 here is CASSEGNAGAGELFF. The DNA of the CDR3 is TGTGCCAGTAGCGAGGGTAATGCAGGGGCCGGGGAGCTGTTTTTT.

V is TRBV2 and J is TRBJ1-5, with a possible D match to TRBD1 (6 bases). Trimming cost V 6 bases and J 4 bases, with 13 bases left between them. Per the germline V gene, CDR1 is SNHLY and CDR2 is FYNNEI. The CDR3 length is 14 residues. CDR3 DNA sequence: TGTGCCAGCAGGCCAGACAGGTCAAATCAGCCCCAGCATTTT. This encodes CASRPDRSNQPQHF.

The CDR3 DNA sequence: TGTGCCAGCAGTGAAGGCATGACTAGTTTGGCCTACGAGCAGTACTTC. Protein: CASSEGMTSLAYEQYF. This chain joins TRBV6-1 and TRBJ2-7; perhaps TRBD2 as D (6 bases). The CDR3 loop spans 16 amino acids. The V gene's germline CDR1 is MNHNS and CDR2 SASEGT. V lost 1 base to trimming and J lost 2 bases, with 15 bases between them.

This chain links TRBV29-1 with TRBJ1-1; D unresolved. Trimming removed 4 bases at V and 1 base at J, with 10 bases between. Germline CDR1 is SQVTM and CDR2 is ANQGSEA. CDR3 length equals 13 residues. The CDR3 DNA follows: TGCAGCGTTGGACACTCACCGAACACTGAAGCTTTCTTT. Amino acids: CSVGHSPNTEAFF. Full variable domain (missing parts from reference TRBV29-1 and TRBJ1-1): SAVISQKPSRDICQRGTSLTIQCQVDSQVTMMFWYRQQPGQSLTLIATANQGSEATYESGFVIDKFPISRPNLTFSTLTVSNMSPEDSSIYLCSVGHSPNTEAFFGQGTRLTVV.

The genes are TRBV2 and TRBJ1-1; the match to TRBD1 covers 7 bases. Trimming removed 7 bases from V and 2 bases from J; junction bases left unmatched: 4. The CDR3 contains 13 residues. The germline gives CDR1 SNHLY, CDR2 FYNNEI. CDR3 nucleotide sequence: TGTGCCAGCAAACGGGACAGAAACACTGAAGCTTTCTTT. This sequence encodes CASKRDRNTEAFF.

The CDR3 DNA reads TGTGCCACAAAATTATCTCCGGGACAGGGAGTCAATCAGCCCCAGCATTTT. It is translated as CATKLSPGQGVNQPQHF. V usage is TRBV19 and J usage is TRBJ1-5; TRBD1 matches at 9 bases. In germline, CDR1 is LNHDA, CDR2 SQIVND (reference sequence). The junction had 16 bases not matched to a gene; V was cut back by 10 bases and J by 3 bases. CDR3 length equals 17 residues.

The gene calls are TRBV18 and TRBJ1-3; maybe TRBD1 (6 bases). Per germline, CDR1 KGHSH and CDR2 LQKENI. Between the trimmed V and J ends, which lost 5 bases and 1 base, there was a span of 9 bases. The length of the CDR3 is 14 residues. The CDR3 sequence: CASSAGESGNTIYF. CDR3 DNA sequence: TGTGCCAGCTCAGCAGGGGAGTCTGGAAACACCATATATTTT.

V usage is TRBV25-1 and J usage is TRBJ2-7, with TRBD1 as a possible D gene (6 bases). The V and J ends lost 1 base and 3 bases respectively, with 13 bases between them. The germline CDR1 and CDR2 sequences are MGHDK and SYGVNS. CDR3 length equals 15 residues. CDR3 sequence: CASSESGVLGYEQYF. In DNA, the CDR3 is TGTGCCAGCAGTGAATCAGGGGTACTGGGCTACGAGCAGTACTTC.

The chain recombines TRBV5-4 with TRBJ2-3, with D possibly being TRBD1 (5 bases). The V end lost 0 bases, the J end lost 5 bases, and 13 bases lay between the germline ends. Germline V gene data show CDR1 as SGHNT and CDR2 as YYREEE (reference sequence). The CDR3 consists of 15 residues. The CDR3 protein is CASSLGRATQDTQYF. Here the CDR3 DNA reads TGTGCCAGCAGCTTGGGCAGGGCAACACAAGATACGCAGTATTTT.

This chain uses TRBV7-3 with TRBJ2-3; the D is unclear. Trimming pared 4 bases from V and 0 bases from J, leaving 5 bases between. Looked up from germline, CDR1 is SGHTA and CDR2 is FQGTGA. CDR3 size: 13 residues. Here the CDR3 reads CASSSSSTDTQYF. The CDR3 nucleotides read TGTGCCAGCAGCTCCTCTAGCACAGATACGCAGTATTTT.